The TCR beta chain under discussion was sequenced for a study of blood T cell repertoires in COVID-19. Participants came from 24 US areas, aged about 18 to 90 years. The CDR3 runs to 15 residues. In germline, CDR1 is MNHEY, CDR2 SVGAGI. V gave up 6 bases and J gave up 10 bases, with 19 bases separating them. Generated by immunoSEQ multiplex PCR, the TCRdb table keeps only in-frame clones and is missing some. This sample has around 450,000 clones, with roughly 87% found just once. The sequenced sample consisted of PBMCs or T cells enriched from blood (not recorded which). The TCR comes from a man aged 18 to 35 who had recovered from COVID-19. The chain employs TRBV6-5 and TRBJ1-6; the D is unclear. This CDR3 reads CASSRSGGGESPLHF. The CDR3 DNA sequence: TGTGCCAGCAGCCGCTCGGGAGGCGGTGAATCACCCCTCCACTTT.